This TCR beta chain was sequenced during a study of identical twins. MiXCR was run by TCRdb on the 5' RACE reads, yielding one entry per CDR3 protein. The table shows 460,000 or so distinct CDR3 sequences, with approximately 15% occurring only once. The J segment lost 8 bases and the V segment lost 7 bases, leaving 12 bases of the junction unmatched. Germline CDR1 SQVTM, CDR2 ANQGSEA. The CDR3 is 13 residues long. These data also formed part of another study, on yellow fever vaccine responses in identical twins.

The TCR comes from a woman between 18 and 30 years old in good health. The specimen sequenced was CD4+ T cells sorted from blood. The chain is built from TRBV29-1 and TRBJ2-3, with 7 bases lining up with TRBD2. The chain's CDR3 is CSAAGTNMGTQYF. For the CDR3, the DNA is TGCAGCGCGGCCGGGACTAACATGGGTACGCAGTATTTT.